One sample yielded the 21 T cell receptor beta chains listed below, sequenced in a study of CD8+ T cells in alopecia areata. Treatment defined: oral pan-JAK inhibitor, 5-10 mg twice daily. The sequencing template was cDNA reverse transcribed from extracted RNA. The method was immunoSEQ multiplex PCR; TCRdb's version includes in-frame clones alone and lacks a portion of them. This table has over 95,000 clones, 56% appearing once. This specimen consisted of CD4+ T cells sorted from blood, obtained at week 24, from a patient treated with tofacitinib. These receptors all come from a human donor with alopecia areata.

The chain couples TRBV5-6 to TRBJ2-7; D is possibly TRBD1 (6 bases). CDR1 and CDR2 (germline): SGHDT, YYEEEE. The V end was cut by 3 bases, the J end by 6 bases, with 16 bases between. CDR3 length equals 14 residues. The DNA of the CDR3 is TGTGCCAGCAGCTCGCTCACAGGGATGCTCGAGCAGTACTTC. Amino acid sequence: CASSSLTGMLEQYF.

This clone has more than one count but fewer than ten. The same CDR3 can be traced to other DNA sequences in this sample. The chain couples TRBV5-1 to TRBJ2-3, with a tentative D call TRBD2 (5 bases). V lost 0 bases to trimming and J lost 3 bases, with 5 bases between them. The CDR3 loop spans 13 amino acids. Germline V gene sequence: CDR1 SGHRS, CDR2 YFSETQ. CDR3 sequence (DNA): TGCGCCAGCAGCTTGGGAGGGACAGATACGCAGTATTTT. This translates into CASSLGGTDTQYF.

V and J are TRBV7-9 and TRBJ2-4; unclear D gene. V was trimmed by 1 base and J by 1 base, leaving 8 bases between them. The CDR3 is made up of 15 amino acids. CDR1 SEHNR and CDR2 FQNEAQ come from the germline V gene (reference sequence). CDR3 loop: CASSLGASAKNIQYF. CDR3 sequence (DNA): TGTGCCAGCAGCTTAGGCGCCAGCGCCAAAAACATTCAGTACTTC.

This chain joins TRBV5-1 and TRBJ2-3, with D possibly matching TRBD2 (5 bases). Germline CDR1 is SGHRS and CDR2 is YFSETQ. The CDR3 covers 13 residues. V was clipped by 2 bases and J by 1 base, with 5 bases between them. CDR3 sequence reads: CASSFGGTDTQYF. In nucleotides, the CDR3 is TGCGCCAGCAGCTTCGGGGGCACAGATACGCAGTATTTT.

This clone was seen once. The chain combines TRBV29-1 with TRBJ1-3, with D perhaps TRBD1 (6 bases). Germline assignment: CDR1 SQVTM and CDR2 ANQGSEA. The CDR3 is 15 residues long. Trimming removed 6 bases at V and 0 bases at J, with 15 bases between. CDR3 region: CSVVDTGYSGNTIYF. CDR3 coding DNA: TGCAGCGTCGTGGATACAGGGTACTCTGGAAACACCATATATTTT.

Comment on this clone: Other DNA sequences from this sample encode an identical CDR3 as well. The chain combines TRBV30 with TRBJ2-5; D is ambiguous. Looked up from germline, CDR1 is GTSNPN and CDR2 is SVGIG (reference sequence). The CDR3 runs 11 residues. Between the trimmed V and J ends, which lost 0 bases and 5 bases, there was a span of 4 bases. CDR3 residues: CAWSVAETQYF. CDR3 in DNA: TGTGCCTGGAGTGTAGCGGAGACCCAGTACTTC.

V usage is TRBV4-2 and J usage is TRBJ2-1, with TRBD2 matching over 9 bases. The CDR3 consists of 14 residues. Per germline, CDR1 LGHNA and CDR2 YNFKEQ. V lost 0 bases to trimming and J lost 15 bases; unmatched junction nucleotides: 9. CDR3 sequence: CASSQDFLGGGAFF. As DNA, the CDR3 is TGTGCCAGCAGCCAAGATTTTTTAGGCGGGGGGGCGTTCTTC.

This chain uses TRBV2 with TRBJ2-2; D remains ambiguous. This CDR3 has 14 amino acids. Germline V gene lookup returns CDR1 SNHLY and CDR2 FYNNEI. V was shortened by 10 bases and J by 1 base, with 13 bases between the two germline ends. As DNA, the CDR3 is TGTGCCACCAAGGCCTTCTTGAACACCGGGGAGCTGTTTTTT. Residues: CATKAFLNTGELFF.

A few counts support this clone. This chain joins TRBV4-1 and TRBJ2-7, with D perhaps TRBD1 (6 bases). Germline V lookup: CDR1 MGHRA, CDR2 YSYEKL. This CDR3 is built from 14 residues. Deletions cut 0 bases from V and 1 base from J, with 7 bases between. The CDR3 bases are TGCGCCAGCAGCCAAGATCAGGGGTCCTACGAGCAGTACTTC. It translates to CASSQDQGSYEQYF.

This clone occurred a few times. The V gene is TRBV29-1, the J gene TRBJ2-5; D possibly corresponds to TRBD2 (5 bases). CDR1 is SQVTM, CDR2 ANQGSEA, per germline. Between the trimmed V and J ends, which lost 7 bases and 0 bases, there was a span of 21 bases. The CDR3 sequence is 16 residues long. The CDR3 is CSADPPGGLNQETQYF. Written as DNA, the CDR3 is TGCAGCGCCGACCCACCAGGCGGGCTTAACCAAGAGACCCAGTACTTC. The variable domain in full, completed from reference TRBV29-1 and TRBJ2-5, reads SAVISQKPSRDICQRGTSLTIQCQVDSQVTMMFWYRQQPGQSLTLIATANQGSEATYESGFVIDKFPISRPNLTFSTLTVSNMSPEDSSIYLCSADPPGGLNQETQYFGPGTRLLVL.

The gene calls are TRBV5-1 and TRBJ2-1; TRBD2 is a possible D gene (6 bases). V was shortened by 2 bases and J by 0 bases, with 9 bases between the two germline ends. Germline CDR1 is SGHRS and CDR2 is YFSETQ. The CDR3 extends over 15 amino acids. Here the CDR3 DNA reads TGCGCCAGCAGCTTCGGGGGAAGCTCCTACAATGAGCAGTTCTTC. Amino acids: CASSFGGSSYNEQFF.

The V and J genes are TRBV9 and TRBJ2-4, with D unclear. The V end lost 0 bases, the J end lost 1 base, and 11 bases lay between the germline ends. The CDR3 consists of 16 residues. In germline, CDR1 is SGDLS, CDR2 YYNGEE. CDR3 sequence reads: CASSVAPTMAKNIQYF. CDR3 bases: TGTGCCAGCAGCGTAGCCCCAACCATGGCCAAAAACATTCAGTACTTC.

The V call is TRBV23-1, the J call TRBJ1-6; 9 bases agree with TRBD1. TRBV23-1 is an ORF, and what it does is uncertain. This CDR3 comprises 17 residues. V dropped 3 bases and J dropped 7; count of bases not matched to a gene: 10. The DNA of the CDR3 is TGCGCCAGCAGTCATCGGCCGGTCGGGACAGGGAATTCACCCCTCCACTTT. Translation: CASSHRPVGTGNSPLHF.

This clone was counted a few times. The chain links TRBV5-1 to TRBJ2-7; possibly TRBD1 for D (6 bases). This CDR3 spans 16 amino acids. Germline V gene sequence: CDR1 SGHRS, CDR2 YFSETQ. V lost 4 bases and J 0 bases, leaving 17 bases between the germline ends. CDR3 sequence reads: CASSPRPGDTSYEQYF. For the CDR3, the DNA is TGCGCCAGCAGCCCTCGACCCGGGGACACCTCCTACGAGCAGTACTTC.

As DNA, the CDR3 is TGTGCCTGGAGTATAAGCGGATCTAATCAGCCCCAGCATTTT. Its protein is CAWSISGSNQPQHF. This chain joins TRBV30 and TRBJ1-5, with no clear D. With 2 bases removed from V and 4 bases from J, the gap between germline ends came to 12 bases. Per germline, CDR1 GTSNPN and CDR2 SVGIG (reference sequence). CDR3 size: 14 residues.

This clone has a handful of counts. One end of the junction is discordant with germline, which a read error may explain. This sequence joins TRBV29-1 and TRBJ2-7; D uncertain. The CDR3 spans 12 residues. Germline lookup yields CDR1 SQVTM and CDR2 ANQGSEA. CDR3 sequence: CSAEVPSYEQYF. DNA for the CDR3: TGCAGCGCTGAAGTACCCTCCTACGAGCAGTACTTC.

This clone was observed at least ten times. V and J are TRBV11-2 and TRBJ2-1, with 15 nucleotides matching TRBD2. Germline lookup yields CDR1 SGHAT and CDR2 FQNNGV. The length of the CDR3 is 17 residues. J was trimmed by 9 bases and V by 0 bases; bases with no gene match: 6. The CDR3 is CASSLDGTSGGIGEQFF. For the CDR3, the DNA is TGTGCCAGCAGCTTAGATGGGACTAGCGGGGGGATCGGTGAGCAGTTCTTC.

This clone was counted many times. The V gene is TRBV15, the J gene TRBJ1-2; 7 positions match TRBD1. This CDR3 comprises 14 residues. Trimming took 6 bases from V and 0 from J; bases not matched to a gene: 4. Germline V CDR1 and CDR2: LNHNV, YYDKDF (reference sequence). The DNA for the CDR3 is TGTGCCACCAGGAAGGACAGGTCTAACTATGGCTACACCTTC. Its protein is CATRKDRSNYGYTF. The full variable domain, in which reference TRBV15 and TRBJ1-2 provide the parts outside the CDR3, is DAMVIQNPRYQVTQFGKPVTLSCSQTLNHNVMYWYQQKSSQAPKLLFHYYDKDFNNEADTPDNFQSRRPNTSFCFLDIRSPGLGDTAMYLCATRKDRSNYGYTFGSGTRLTVV.

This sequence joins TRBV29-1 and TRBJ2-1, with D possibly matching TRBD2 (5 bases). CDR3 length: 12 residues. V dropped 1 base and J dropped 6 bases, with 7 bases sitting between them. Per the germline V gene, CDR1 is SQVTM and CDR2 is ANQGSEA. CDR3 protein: CSVEVSANEQFF. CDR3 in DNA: TGCAGCGTTGAAGTTAGCGCCAATGAGCAGTTCTTC.

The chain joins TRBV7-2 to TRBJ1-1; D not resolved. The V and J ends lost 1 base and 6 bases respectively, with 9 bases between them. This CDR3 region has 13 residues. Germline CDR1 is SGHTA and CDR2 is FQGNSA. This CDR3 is CASSLVGRAEAFF. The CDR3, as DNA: TGTGCCAGCAGCTTAGTAGGGAGGGCTGAAGCTTTCTTT. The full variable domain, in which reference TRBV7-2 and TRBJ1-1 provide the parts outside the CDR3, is GAGVSQSPSNKVTEKGKDVELRCDPISGHTALYWYRQSLGQGLEFLIYFQGNSAPDKSGLPSDRFSAERTGGSVSTLTIQRTQQEDSAVYLCASSLVGRAEAFFGQGTRLTVV.

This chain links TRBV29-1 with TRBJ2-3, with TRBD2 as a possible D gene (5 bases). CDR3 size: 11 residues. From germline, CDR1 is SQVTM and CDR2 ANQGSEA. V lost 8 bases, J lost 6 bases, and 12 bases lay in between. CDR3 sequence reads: CSSGVGDTQYF. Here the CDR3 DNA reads TGCAGCTCCGGGGTGGGGGATACGCAGTATTTT.